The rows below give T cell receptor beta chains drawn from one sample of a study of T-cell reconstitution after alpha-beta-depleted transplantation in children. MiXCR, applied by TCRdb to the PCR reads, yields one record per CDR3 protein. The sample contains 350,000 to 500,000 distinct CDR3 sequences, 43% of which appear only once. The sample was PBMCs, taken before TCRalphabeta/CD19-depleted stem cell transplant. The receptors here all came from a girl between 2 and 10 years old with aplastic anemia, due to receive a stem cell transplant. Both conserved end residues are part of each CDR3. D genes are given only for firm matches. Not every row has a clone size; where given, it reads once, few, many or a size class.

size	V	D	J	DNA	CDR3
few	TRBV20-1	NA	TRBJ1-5	TGCAGTGCCCACAGGGATAGCAATCAGCCCCAGCATTTT	CSAHRDSNQPQHF
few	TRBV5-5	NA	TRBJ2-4	TGTGCCAGCAGCTTGGAGGCGATAGGTGCCAAAAACATTCAGTACTTC	CASSLEAIGAKNIQYF
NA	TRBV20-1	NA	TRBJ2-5	TGCAGTGCTCAAGGACTACAACTTGAGACCCAGTACTTC	CSAQGLQLETQYF
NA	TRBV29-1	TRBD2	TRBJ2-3	TGCAGCGTTGAAGATCGGGGGGTTTTAAAAGATACGCAGTATTTT	CSVEDRGVLKDTQYF
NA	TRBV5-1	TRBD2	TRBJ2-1	TGCGCCAGCAGCCTTAGACTAGCGGGCGATGAGCAGTTCTTC	CASSLRLAGDEQFF
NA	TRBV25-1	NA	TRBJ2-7	TGTGCCAGCAATGGCAGGGGAAGGTACGAGCAGTACTTC	CASNGRGRYEQYF
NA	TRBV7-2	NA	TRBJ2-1	TGTGCCAGCAGCTTAGTGTCTGACCCGTACAATGAGCAGTTCTTC	CASSLVSDPYNEQFF
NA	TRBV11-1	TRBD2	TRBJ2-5	TGTGCCAGCAGCTTAACGTTTGGTGGGGGGGAAGAGACCCAGTACTTC	CASSLTFGGGEETQYF
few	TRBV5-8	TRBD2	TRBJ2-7	TGTGCCAGCAGCTTGGGACTAGCGGGATGGGTTTCCGAGCAGTACTTC	CASSLGLAGWVSEQYF
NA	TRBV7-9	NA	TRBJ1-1	TGTGCCAGCAGCCTCCCGGCCGGGGGTGAAGCTTTCTTT	CASSLPAGGEAFF
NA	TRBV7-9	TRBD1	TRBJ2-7	TGTGCCAGCAGCTCTGACAGGGGACTGGCTCTGGACGAGCAGTACTTC	CASSSDRGLALDEQYF
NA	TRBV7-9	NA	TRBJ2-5	TGTGCCAGCAGCTCCAATGACCGGGACCCCTTTCAAGAGACCCAGTACTTC	CASSSNDRDPFQETQYF
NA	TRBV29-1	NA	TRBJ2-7	TGCAGCGTTGAAGTCGACTTGGACGAGCAGTACTTC	CSVEVDLDEQYF
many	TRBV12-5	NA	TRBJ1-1	TGTGCTAGTGGCCCCTTGGGCACTGAAGCTTTCTTT	CASGPLGTEAFF
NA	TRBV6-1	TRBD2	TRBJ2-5	TGTGCCAGCAGCAAACGGGGGGGAGTATGGGGGGGCTTACAAGAGACCCAGTACTTC	CASSKRGGVWGGLQETQYF
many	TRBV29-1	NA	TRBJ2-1	TGCAGCGTTGAGGTCAGGGGACAAGCAAATGAGCAGTTCTTC	CSVEVRGQANEQFF
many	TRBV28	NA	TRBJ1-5	TGTGCCAGCAAGCAGGCCGGACAGCCCCAGCATTTT	CASKQAGQPQHF